A single sample gave rise to the 19 T cell receptor beta chains below, sequenced in a study of CD8+CD57+ T cells in acquired aplastic anemia. It was genomic DNA that served as the template for profiling TCR beta VDJ and CDR3. TCRdb re-called the reads with MiXCR, one entry per CDR3 protein. The sample consists of some 47,000 distinct CDR3 sequences, about three quarters of them appearing once. Sequenced: sorted CD4+, CD8+, or CD8+CD57+ T cells (not recorded which) from PBMCs. Receptors originate from a human donor in good health, serving as a control.

The chain combines TRBV2 with TRBJ2-1, with 8 positions matching TRBD1. The CDR3 has 15 residues. The V gene end was trimmed by 5 bases and the J gene end by 1 base; junction bases not matched to a gene: 4. Germline CDR1 is SNHLY and CDR2 is FYNNEI. The CDR3 is CASSTTGGSYNEQFF. The CDR3 DNA is TGTGCCAGCAGTACCACAGGGGGTTCCTACAATGAGCAGTTCTTC.

About this clonotype itself: A junction end diverges from the germline sequence, so it may reflect a read error. This chain uses TRBV29-1 with TRBJ2-7, with 8 positions matching TRBD1. Looked up from germline, CDR1 is SQVTM and CDR2 is ANQGSEA. This CDR3 has 16 amino acids. The CDR3 loop is CSVVGFDRGGTYGQYF. The CDR3 DNA is TGCAGCGTCGTTGGTTTCGACAGGGGCGGAACCTACGGGCAGTACTTC.

J is TRBJ1-2 and V is TRBV7-9, with D unresolved. Trimming took 5 bases from V and 6 from J, leaving 7 bases between them. CDR1 SEHNR and CDR2 FQNEAQ come from the germline V gene (reference sequence). The CDR3 totals 11 residues. The CDR3 sequence is CASSVIHGYTF. For the CDR3, the DNA is TGTGCCAGCAGCGTCATACATGGCTACACCTTC. The full variable domain, its missing parts supplied by reference TRBV7-9 and TRBJ1-2, is DTGVSQNPRHKITKRGQNVTFRCDPISEHNRLYWYRQTLGQGPEFLTYFQNEAQLEKSRLLSDRFSAERPKGSFSTLEIQRTEQGDSAMYLCASSVIHGYTFGSGTRLTVV.

The chain couples TRBV20-1 to TRBJ2-3, with 9 nucleotides matching TRBD1. CDR1 and CDR2 from the germline V gene are DFQATT and SNEGSKA (reference sequence). This CDR3 comprises 12 residues. With V trimmed by 8 bases and J by 4 bases, 4 bases remained unmatched. CDR3 in DNA: TGCAGTTTGGACAGGGGATCAGATACGCAGTATTTT. This translates into CSLDRGSDTQYF.

Ten or more counts support this clonotype. This chain links TRBV4-2 with TRBJ2-7; TRBD2 matches at 14 bases. Germline CDR1 is LGHNA and CDR2 is YNFKEQ. Trimming removed 4 bases from V and 0 bases from J; junction bases left unmatched: 8. This CDR3 is 18 amino acids long. CDR3 loop: CASSPGLAGAMSSYEQYF. The CDR3 DNA reads as TGTGCCAGCAGCCCGGGACTAGCGGGAGCCATGAGCTCCTACGAGCAGTACTTC.

The genes are TRBV30 and TRBJ2-7; weak D call: TRBD2 (6 bases). The CDR3 spans 13 residues. CDR1 is GTSNPN and CDR2 is SVGIG in the germline V gene (reference sequence). With 4 bases removed from V and 6 bases from J, the gap between germline ends came to 16 bases. CDR3 in DNA: TGTGCCTGGACCGGAGGGCGGGTCGGCGAGCAGTACTTC. Encoded protein: CAWTGGRVGEQYF.

This clonotype was observed a handful of times. The chain joins TRBV9 to TRBJ1-6; maybe TRBD1 (5 bases). The CDR3 consists of 14 residues. Germline loops: CDR1 SGDLS, CDR2 YYNGEE. The V and J ends lost 3 bases and 5 bases respectively, with 9 bases between them. The CDR3 loop reads CASSGGTHNSPLHF. DNA of the CDR3: TGTGCCAGCAGCGGAGGGACTCATAATTCACCCCTCCACTTT.

The chain has TRBV25-1 and TRBJ1-4; D unclear. Germline lookup yields CDR1 MGHDK and CDR2 SYGVNS. The CDR3 has 14 amino acids. V dropped 4 bases and J dropped 4 bases, with 10 bases sitting between them. Here the CDR3 reads CASSVLSGNEKLFF. The CDR3 DNA reads TGTGCCAGCAGTGTATTATCCGGTAATGAAAAACTGTTTTTT.

This clonotype qualifies as medium-sized. The gene calls are TRBV19 and TRBJ2-7; D unresolved. V shed 5 bases and J shed 0 bases, with 14 bases lying between them. The germline V gene encodes CDR1 LNHDA and CDR2 SQIVND (reference sequence). The CDR3 has 15 amino acids. The CDR3 bases are TGTGCCAGTAGTCCGTCCCCGGATTCCTCCTACGAGCAGTACTTC. Protein sequence: CASSPSPDSSYEQYF.

In this sample, this clonotype turned up a few times. This rearrangement joins TRBV25-1 to TRBJ2-1; possibly TRBD1 for D (6 bases). Germline CDR1 and CDR2: MGHDK and SYGVNS. The CDR3 is 17 residues long. Written as DNA, the CDR3 is TGTCCGCTTTGGGATTGGACAGTACCCGAGCAGTACAATGAGCAGTTCTTC. Residues: CPLWDWTVPEQYNEQFF.

Note on this clonotype: A much larger clone lies one base from this, so it may be a read error. The gene calls are TRBV11-2 and TRBJ2-2; 7 nucleotides agree with TRBD2. The CDR3 extends over 15 amino acids. Germline lookup yields CDR1 SGHAT and CDR2 FQNNGV. CDR3 region: CASSHRDYNTGELLF. CDR3 nucleotide sequence: TGTGCCAGCAGCCACCGGGACTACAACACCGGGGAGCTGCTTTTT. Drawing the rest from reference TRBV11-2 and TRBJ2-2, the complete variable domain is EAGVAQSPRYKIIEKRQSVAFWCNPISGHATLYWYQQILGQGPKLLIQFQNNGVVDDSQLPKDRFSAERLKGVDSTLKIQPAKLEDSAVYLCASSHRDYNTGELLFGEGSRLTVL.

The V and J genes are TRBV25-1 and TRBJ1-2; TRBD1 matches at 8 bases. The V and J ends lost 4 bases and 2 bases, in that order; junction bases with no gene match: 3. The germline CDR1 and CDR2 sequences are MGHDK and SYGVNS. The length of the CDR3 is 14 residues. CDR3 region: CASSATGVNYGYTF. CDR3 DNA sequence: TGTGCCAGCAGTGCGACAGGGGTCAACTATGGCTACACCTTC.

The rearrangement links TRBV3-1 to TRBJ1-2; D unclear. The CDR3 has 14 residues. Trimming pared 0 bases from V and 4 bases from J, leaving 9 bases between. Germline CDR1 LGHDT, CDR2 YNNKEL (reference sequence). CDR3 nucleotide sequence: TGTGCCAGCAGCCAAGATATCGACGGCTATGGCTACACCTTC. Amino acid sequence: CASSQDIDGYGYTF.

The chain links TRBV7-2 to TRBJ1-5, with no clear D. CDR1 SGHTA and CDR2 FQGNSA come from the germline V gene. This CDR3 spans 13 amino acids. The ends were cut back, 5 bases at V and 5 bases at J, with 10 bases in the middle. The CDR3 loop reads CASSLRPDQPQHF. The CDR3 bases are TGTGCCAGCAGCCTGCGACCCGATCAGCCCCAGCATTTT.

By its share, this clonotype is medium-sized. This chain connects TRBV7-3 to TRBJ2-5; 9 nucleotides align to TRBD2. Germline V gene data show CDR1 as SGHTA and CDR2 as FQGTGA. The junction had 5 bases not matched to a gene; V was cut back by 5 bases and J by 4 bases. The CDR3 consists of 14 residues. The CDR3: CASSLAGRRETQYF. In DNA form, the CDR3 reads TGTGCCAGCAGCCTAGCGGGAAGACGAGAGACCCAGTACTTC.

The rearrangement joins TRBV24-1 to TRBJ2-3; possibly TRBD2 for D (5 bases). The V and J ends lost 7 bases and 1 base respectively, with 14 bases between them. Germline loops: CDR1 KGHDR, CDR2 SFDVKD. The CDR3 spans 15 residues. CDR3 DNA: TGTGCCACCAGCCCCGGAGGAACTGGCACAGATACGCAGTATTTT. Its protein product is CATSPGGTGTDTQYF.

This clonotype was detected a few times. V and J are TRBV2 and TRBJ2-7; possible D gene TRBD1, 5 bases. Trimming stripped 8 bases from V and 4 bases from J, with 12 bases between. The CDR3 loop spans 12 amino acids. The germline gives CDR1 SNHLY, CDR2 FYNNEI. As DNA, the CDR3 is TGTGCCAGCGGAAGACAGTCATACGAGCAGTACTTC. Its translation: CASGRQSYEQYF.

The rearrangement uses TRBV9 and TRBJ2-7; D is uncertain. From germline, CDR1 is SGDLS and CDR2 YYNGEE. The ends were cut back, 4 bases at V and 4 bases at J, with 9 bases in the middle. This CDR3 has 12 residues. The CDR3 is CASSPGTYEQYF. CDR3 nucleotide sequence: TGTGCCAGCAGCCCGGGTACTTACGAGCAGTACTTC.

This clonotype was seen a single time. The junction and the germline gene differ at one end; a read error may be behind it. This chain connects TRBV15 to TRBJ1-4; 9 nucleotides agree with TRBD1. Germline-derived CDR1 and CDR2 are LNHNV and YYDKDF (reference sequence). The CDR3 runs to 15 residues. CDR3 bases: TGTGCCACCAGCAGAGGGGACAGGGACAATGAAAGACTGTTTTTT. It translates to CATSRGDRDNERLFF.